These 15 T cell receptor beta chains came from one sample sequenced in a study of blood T cell repertoires in COVID-19. Produced via immunoSEQ multiplex PCR; TCRdb's table is partial and in-frame only. The sample consists of about 200,000 clones, 82% of them appearing once. Sequencing was done on a sample of PBMCs or T cells enriched from blood (not recorded which). The receptors stem from a woman aged 55-70 years with acute COVID-19.

The chain recombines TRBV10-2 with TRBJ2-1; possible D gene TRBD2, 6 bases. This CDR3 spans 14 amino acids. V lost 5 bases, J lost 3 bases, and 11 bases lay in between. CDR1 and CDR2 (germline): WSHSY, SAAADI. The CDR3 DNA follows: TGCGCCAGCAGTCCCGGGACTTACTACAATGAGCAGTTCTTC. Its translation: CASSPGTYYNEQFF.

The chain has TRBV28 and TRBJ1-2; a possible D gene is TRBD1 (5 bases). Per the germline V gene, CDR1 is MDHEN and CDR2 is SYDVKM. The ends were cut back, 4 bases at V and 0 bases at J, with 24 bases in the middle. CDR3 size: 19 residues. The chain's CDR3 is CASSSYSGGQGSANYGYTF. The DNA for the CDR3 is TGTGCCAGCAGTTCATATTCGGGCGGCCAGGGTTCAGCTAACTATGGCTACACCTTC.

The V and J genes are TRBV19 and TRBJ1-1; possible D gene TRBD1, 6 bases. Trimming left V 2 bases short and J 6 bases short, with 22 bases between. Germline V gene lookup returns CDR1 LNHDA and CDR2 SQIVND (reference sequence). The CDR3 has 17 residues. The DNA for the CDR3 is TGTGCCAGTAGTATATCGAGTGGGGACACCGGGAAGGCTGAAGCTTTCTTT. It is translated as CASSISSGDTGKAEAFF.

The gene calls are TRBV7-9 and TRBJ2-1; TRBD1 aligns across 9 bases. The ends lost 5 bases at V and 0 bases at J; junction bases unmatched: 14. Germline loops: CDR1 SEHNR, CDR2 FQNEAQ (reference sequence). CDR3 length: 19 amino acids. The CDR3 loop reads CASSADRGFSFRSYNEQFF. CDR3 DNA: TGTGCCAGCAGCGCGGACAGGGGTTTCTCCTTTCGCTCCTACAATGAGCAGTTCTTC.

The chain recombines TRBV6-5 with TRBJ1-4, with D possibly matching TRBD1 (6 bases). This CDR3 has 14 amino acids. The V gene lost 8 bases and the J gene lost 1 base, with 11 bases spanning the gap. The germline gives CDR1 MNHEY, CDR2 SVGAGI. Here the CDR3 reads CASGKTGTNEKLFF. CDR3 nucleotide sequence: TGTGCCAGCGGAAAGACAGGAACTAATGAAAAACTGTTTTTT.

V usage is TRBV5-1 and J usage is TRBJ1-5; 7 bases are shared with TRBD1. Germline V CDR1 and CDR2: SGHRS, YFSETQ. Trimming removed 4 bases from V and 3 bases from J; junction bases left unmatched: 7. The CDR3 covers 15 residues. The chain's CDR3 is CASSPDTGVNQPQHF. CDR3 in DNA: TGCGCCAGCAGCCCGGATACAGGGGTCAATCAGCCCCAGCATTTT.

The chain has TRBV4-1 and TRBJ2-3; 10 bases are a match to TRBD2. Unmatched junction bases numbered 7, after V lost 0 bases and J lost 7 bases. The CDR3 is 16 residues long. Per the germline V gene, CDR1 is MGHRA and CDR2 is YSYEKL. The CDR3 here is CASSQEGAGGPNTQYF. The CDR3, as DNA: TGCGCCAGCAGCCAAGAAGGAGCGGGGGGGCCAAATACGCAGTATTTT.

The gene calls are TRBV18 and TRBJ1-1; the D gene is possibly TRBD1 (6 bases). CDR1 KGHSH and CDR2 LQKENI come from the germline V gene. This CDR3 region has 14 residues. Trimming cost V 5 bases and J 1 base, with 11 bases left between them. The CDR3 spells CASSGGSPNTEAFF. The DNA for the CDR3 is TGTGCCAGCTCAGGGGGCTCTCCGAACACTGAAGCTTTCTTT. The entire variable domain, with the rest obtained from reference TRBV18 and TRBJ1-1, is as follows: NAGVMQNPRHLVRRRGQEARLRCSPMKGHSHVYWYRQLPEEGLKFMVYLQKENIIDESGMPKERFSAEFPKEGPSILRIQQVVRGDSAAYFCASSGGSPNTEAFFGQGTRLTVV.

The V gene is TRBV25-1, the J gene TRBJ1-3; a weak D match, TRBD1 (5 bases). The germline CDR1 and CDR2 sequences are MGHDK and SYGVNS. There are 17 residues in the CDR3. V lost 1 base to trimming and J lost 0 bases, with 13 bases between them. CDR3 region: CASSEWQGSNSGNTIYF. In DNA, the CDR3 is TGTGCCAGCAGTGAATGGCAGGGTTCGAACTCTGGAAACACCATATATTTT.

The chain employs TRBV27 and TRBJ1-4; a possible D gene is TRBD1 (6 bases). V dropped 4 bases and J dropped 3 bases, with 15 bases sitting between them. The length of the CDR3 is 16 residues. Germline values: CDR1 MNHEY, CDR2 SMNVEV (reference sequence). CDR3 residues: CASSWIREGANEKLFF. In DNA, the CDR3 is TGTGCCAGCAGTTGGATTCGGGAGGGGGCTAATGAAAAACTGTTTTTT.

V gene TRBV24-1 combines with J gene TRBJ2-2, with D possibly being TRBD1 (6 bases). Germline CDR1 reads KGHDR; CDR2 reads SFDVKD. There are 15 residues in the CDR3. Trimming removed 2 bases at V and 4 bases at J, with 10 bases between. The CDR3 DNA reads as TGTGCCACCAGTGATTGGGGGCGCGGCACCGGGGAGCTGTTTTTT. Amino acid sequence: CATSDWGRGTGELFF.

The chain combines TRBV6-2 or TRBV6-3 with TRBJ2-1; D gene ambiguous. V dropped 1 base and J dropped 7 bases, with 8 bases sitting between them. Germline V gene sequence: CDR1 MNHEY, CDR2 SVGEGT. The CDR3 totals 13 residues. The CDR3 loop is CASSYFEENEQFF. DNA of the CDR3: TGTGCCAGCAGTTACTTTGAGGAAAATGAGCAGTTCTTC.

The V and J genes are TRBV7-9 and TRBJ2-6; 12 bases agree with TRBD2. CDR3 length: 19 residues. Germline V gene sequence: CDR1 SEHNR, CDR2 FQNEAQ (reference sequence). Losses at the gene ends were 4 bases for V and 2 bases for J; bases not matched to a gene: 9. Here the CDR3 reads CASSSHSRLAGAGANVLTF. CDR3 nucleotide sequence: TGTGCCAGCAGCTCTCACAGCAGACTAGCGGGAGCTGGGGCCAACGTCCTGACTTTC.

This clone was counted a few times. The chain recombines TRBV9 with TRBJ1-1; 7 nucleotides align to TRBD1. Germline CDR1 is SGDLS and CDR2 is YYNGEE. CDR3 length: 13 amino acids. With V trimmed by 4 bases and J by 7 bases, 7 bases remained unmatched. The CDR3 spells CASSSHGTVEAFF. In DNA, the CDR3 is TGTGCCAGCAGCTCACATGGGACAGTTGAAGCTTTCTTT.

V is TRBV9 and J is TRBJ2-1; D perhaps matches TRBD2 (6 bases). Trimming cost V 0 bases and J 3 bases, with 10 bases left between them. This CDR3 spans 15 amino acids. Germline V CDR1 and CDR2: SGDLS, YYNGEE. This chain's CDR3 is CASSVAGAVYNEQFF. The DNA of the CDR3 is TGTGCCAGCAGCGTAGCGGGAGCTGTCTACAATGAGCAGTTCTTC.